A selection of T cell receptor beta chains follows, all from one sample in a study of T cell responses to AZD1222 COVID-19 vaccine. Clones were sequenced by immunoSEQ multiplex PCR, and TCRdb holds only the in-frame ones, with some missing. This sample yields 150,000 to 200,000 clones, of which about 91% are seen a single time; 2.3% belongs to the top ten. Sequences were derived from peripheral blood, sampled on day 0 of AZD1222 vaccination. The receptors shown here come from an adult in good health. Each CDR3 is given with its conserved first and last residue. The order of the fields is CDR3 length, V gene, D gene, clone size, J gene, CDR3 protein, CDR3 DNA. The D gene is left open where the match is weak. Clone size is stated in some rows and not others, as once, few, many or a class when expanded.

15	TRBV5-4	NA	NA	TRBJ2-5	CASSGLQGPQETQYF	TGTGCCAGCAGCGGCCTACAGGGCCCCCAAGAGACCCAGTACTTC
15	TRBV19	NA	NA	TRBJ1-5	CASRETDNSNQPQHF	TGTGCCAGTAGAGAAACAGACAATAGCAATCAGCCCCAGCATTTT
13	TRBV14	NA	NA	TRBJ2-7	CASSQLRLAVKYF	TGTGCCAGCAGCCAACTTCGGCTAGCTGTCAAGTACTTC
15	TRBV5-1	TRBD1	NA	TRBJ2-7	CASSLVGDRGREQYF	TGCGCCAGCAGCTTGGTAGGCGACAGGGGTAGGGAGCAGTACTTC
15	TRBV4-1	TRBD1	NA	TRBJ1-5	CASSQRQGGNQPQHF	TGCGCCAGCAGCCAACGACAGGGGGGCAATCAGCCCCAGCATTTT
14	TRBV5-1	NA	NA	TRBJ2-7	CASSLETRSGEQYF	TGCGCCAGCAGCTTGGAGACTAGAAGTGGAGAGCAGTACTTC
16	TRBV30	TRBD1	NA	TRBJ2-7	CAWRTGYDRSAYEQYF	TGTGCCTGGAGGACAGGGTATGACCGTTCTGCCTACGAGCAGTACTTC
13	TRBV6-5	NA	NA	TRBJ1-1	CASTGRLNTEAFF	TGTGCCAGCACCGGACGGCTGAACACTGAAGCTTTCTTT
14	TRBV3-1/TRBV3-2	NA	NA	TRBJ1-5	CASSQDLASRSQHF	TGTGCCAGCAGCCAAGATCTAGCCTCTCGATCCCAGCATTTT
15	TRBV3-1/TRBV3-2	TRBD2	NA	TRBJ2-7	CASSLQAGGPREQYF	TGTGCCAGCAGCTTGCAAGCGGGAGGGCCGAGAGAGCAGTACTTC
17	TRBV24-1	TRBD1	NA	TRBJ1-2	CALGSLQGLSRFYGYTF	TGTGCCCTCGGGAGCCTACAGGGGTTAAGCCGGTTCTATGGCTACACCTTC
18	TRBV4-3	TRBD2	once	TRBJ2-5	CASSQDFGLAGAQETQYF	TGCGCCAGCAGCCAAGATTTCGGACTAGCGGGGGCCCAAGAGACCCAGTACTTC
14	TRBV28	NA	NA	TRBJ2-3	CASSLGRARDTQYF	TGTGCCAGCAGTTTGGGAAGGGCCAGAGATACGCAGTATTTT
15	TRBV4-2	TRBD1	NA	TRBJ1-4	CASSQGQGGNEKLFF	TGTGCCAGCAGCCAAGGTCAAGGGGGCAATGAAAAACTGTTTTTT
16	TRBV5-1	TRBD2	NA	TRBJ2-7	CASSLSSGGVPYEQYF	TGCGCCAGCAGCCTCTCTAGCGGGGGTGTCCCCTACGAGCAGTACTTC
14	TRBV7-8	NA	NA	TRBJ1-1	CASSSLPPTVVAFF	TGTGCCAGCAGCTCCCTCCCACCGACAGTCGTGGCTTTCTTT
17	TRBV4-3	TRBD1	NA	TRBJ2-7	CASSQALGRTGGAPQYF	TGCGCCAGCAGCCAGGCCCTGGGGCGGACAGGGGGCGCCCCGCAGTACTTC
14	TRBV9	TRBD2	NA	TRBJ2-1	CASSAGLAGGEQFF	TGTGCCAGCAGCGCGGGACTAGCGGGGGGCGAGCAGTTCTTC
16	TRBV11-2	NA	NA	TRBJ1-6	CASSLDNGRGNSPLHF	TGTGCCAGCAGCTTAGATAATGGCAGGGGCAATTCACCCCTCCACTTT
19	TRBV5-1	NA	NA	TRBJ2-2	CASSFSLIDWDSSGGELFF	TGCGCCAGCAGCTTTAGTCTCATCGATTGGGACTCCTCAGGAGGGGAGCTGTTTTTT
15	TRBV3-1/TRBV3-2	TRBD2	NA	TRBJ2-1	CASSQTSEPYNEQFF	TGTGCCAGCAGCCAGACTAGCGAGCCCTACAATGAGCAGTTCTTC
16	TRBV6-2/TRBV6-3	NA	NA	TRBJ2-6	CASSSLEYSGANVLTF	TGTGCCAGCAGTTCCCTTGAATACTCTGGGGCCAACGTCCTGACTTTC
13	TRBV9	NA	NA	TRBJ1-6	CASSGTENSPLHF	TGTGCCAGCAGCGGGACAGAAAATTCACCCCTCCACTTT
13	TRBV7-2	NA	NA	TRBJ2-3	CASSAASPDTQYF	TGTGCCAGCAGCGCAGCAAGCCCAGATACGCAGTATTTT
16	TRBV7-9	TRBD2	NA	TRBJ2-1	CASSATAGVFYNEQFF	TGTGCCAGCAGCGCTACAGCGGGAGTTTTCTACAATGAGCAGTTCTTC
12	TRBV3-1/TRBV3-2	NA	NA	TRBJ2-3	CASSDTGDTQYF	TGTGCCAGCAGCGACACGGGAGATACGCAGTATTTT
15	TRBV7-8	NA	NA	TRBJ1-2	CASSLGVGANYGYTF	TGTGCCAGCAGCTTGGGAGTGGGGGCCAACTATGGCTACACCTTC
12	TRBV29-1	NA	once	TRBJ1-5	CSVEYSNQPQHF	TGCAGCGTTGAGTATAGCAATCAGCCCCAGCATTTT
12	TRBV2	NA	NA	TRBJ1-2	CASSESSYGYTF	TGTGCCAGCAGTGAAAGCTCCTATGGCTACACCTTC
15	TRBV9	NA	NA	TRBJ1-4	CASSVEDSWNEKLFF	TGTGCCAGCAGCGTAGAGGACAGCTGGAATGAAAAACTGTTTTTT
16	TRBV18	TRBD1	once	TRBJ2-7	CASSPTSQQGNYEQYF	TGTGCCAGCTCACCGACGTCCCAACAGGGGAACTACGAGCAGTACTTC
12	TRBV10-2	NA	NA	TRBJ1-5	CASSGGNQPQHF	TGCGCCAGCAGTGGAGGAAATCAGCCCCAGCATTTT
13	TRBV5-5	TRBD1	once	TRBJ2-1	CASAGTGANEQFF	TGTGCCAGCGCCGGGACAGGGGCGAATGAGCAGTTCTTC
10	TRBV29-1	NA	NA	TRBJ1-1	CSVEDGRAFF	TGCAGCGTCGAAGACGGGAGAGCTTTCTTT
12	TRBV30	TRBD1	NA	TRBJ1-4	CAWRGGAEKLFF	TGTGCCTGGAGAGGGGGCGCTGAAAAACTGTTTTTT
18	TRBV6-6	TRBD2	NA	TRBJ2-2	CASSLPTTGGAGTGELFF	TGTGCCAGCAGTCTACCGACTACCGGGGGGGCAGGGACCGGGGAGCTGTTTTTT
12	TRBV3-1/TRBV3-2	NA	NA	TRBJ2-7	CASSQRVGEQYF	TGTGCCAGCAGCCAAAGGGTAGGCGAGCAGTACTTC
14	TRBV5-1	NA	NA	TRBJ1-5	CASSLQPVDQPQHF	TGCGCCAGCAGTTTGCAGCCTGTGGATCAGCCCCAGCATTTT
11	TRBV30	NA	NA	TRBJ2-1	CAGGRGNEQFF	TGTGCCGGGGGCCGGGGGAATGAGCAGTTCTTC
14	TRBV7-2	NA	NA	TRBJ1-1	CASSWLGAGTEAFF	TGTGCCAGCAGCTGGCTGGGGGCTGGCACTGAAGCTTTCTTT
15	TRBV2	NA	NA	TRBJ2-2	CASSGSRANTGELFF	TGTGCCAGCAGTGGATCTAGGGCGAACACCGGGGAGCTGTTTTTT
13	TRBV7-9	NA	NA	TRBJ2-2	CASSLAGAGELFF	TGTGCCAGCAGCTTAGCAGGCGCCGGGGAGCTGTTTTTT
12	TRBV14	NA	NA	TRBJ1-5	CASSQENQPQHF	TGTGCCAGCAGCCAAGAGAATCAGCCCCAGCATTTT
13	TRBV12-3/TRBV12-4	NA	NA	TRBJ1-2	CASSLGGVYGYTF	TGTGCCAGCAGTTTAGGGGGCGTCTATGGCTACACCTTC
14	TRBV10-3	TRBD1	NA	TRBJ1-2	CAISELQGNYGYTF	TGTGCCATCAGTGAGTTACAGGGGAACTATGGCTACACCTTC
14	TRBV7-9	TRBD1	NA	TRBJ2-7	CASSRTDREGEQYF	TGTGCCAGCAGCCGGACTGACAGGGAAGGCGAGCAGTACTTC
14	TRBV28	NA	once	TRBJ2-3	CASSSAVSTDTQYF	TGTGCCAGCAGCTCAGCGGTTAGCACAGATACGCAGTATTTT
16	TRBV18	TRBD1	NA	TRBJ1-2	CASSLTGTGDGDGYTF	TGTGCCAGCTCACTTACAGGGACAGGGGACGGCGATGGCTACACCTTC
15	TRBV2	NA	NA	TRBJ2-3	CASSVRALSTDTQYF	TGTGCCAGCAGTGTAAGGGCTCTGAGCACAGATACGCAGTATTTT
17	TRBV3-1/TRBV3-2	TRBD1	few	TRBJ1-2	CASSQDLGDRGNYGYTF	TGTGCCAGCAGCCAAGATCTTGGGGACAGGGGTAACTATGGCTACACCTTC
13	TRBV12-3/TRBV12-4	NA	NA	TRBJ2-5	CASSLGLWETQYF	TGTGCCAGCAGTTTGGGTCTGTGGGAGACCCAGTACTTC
11	TRBV25-1	NA	NA	TRBJ2-7	CASRAREEQYF	TGTGCCAGCAGGGCCCGTGAGGAGCAGTACTTC
15	TRBV9	NA	NA	TRBJ2-1	CASSVGGRSDNEQFF	TGTGCCAGCAGCGTAGGAGGGAGGTCGGACAATGAGCAGTTCTTC